This T cell receptor beta chain derives from a study of blood T cell repertoires in COVID-19. Across the study: Acute and convalescent COVID-19 samples came from the United States, Italy and Spain. The analysed material was cDNA or gDNA that came from T cells, B-cell-depleted T cells, or PBMCs.

In the original workflow: Amplification from reference gene primers served as the basis for estimated nucleated cell counts. The protocol was immunoSEQ multiplex PCR, while the TCRdb copy is restricted to in-frame clones and leaves out a portion. The V and J calls and clone size are taken from that table; D and trimming were inferred from the DNA. Among roughly 71,000 clones listed, 80% to 90% were seen once. The TCR sequence derives from a man aged 25-45 years with acute or convalescent COVID-19. The sequencing sample was made of peripheral blood.

CDR3 DNA sequence: TGTGCCAGCAGTTTGGACTGGTTCACAGATACGCAGTATTTT. Translation gives CASSLDWFTDTQYF. The rearrangement links TRBV7-2 to TRBJ2-3; TRBD2 is a possible D gene (5 bases). This CDR3 is 14 amino acids long. Germline-derived CDR1 and CDR2 are SGHTA and FQGNSA. With 6 bases removed from V and 2 bases from J, the gap between germline ends came to 12 bases.